This entry describes one T cell receptor beta chain. Its antigen remains unidentified. This sample was taken from a study of identifying expanded T cells in peripheral blood. During the collection period, no donor immune events like infections were recorded. Regarding the study as a whole: Across healthy donors, higher total template counts meant significantly greater approximately two-week count variance. Over around two and four weeks, about 15 and 19 clones changed, versus roughly 1.1 between replicates.

Method: immunoSEQ multiplex PCR; TCRdb's copy keeps in-frame clones and lacks some. The data hold under 100,000 clones, with more than 75% observed a single time. Germline CDR1 is SGHRS and CDR2 is YFSETQ. V trimming: 4 bases; J trimming: 6 bases; junction bases outside the gene matches: 3. This CDR3 has 12 amino acids. The sequence was obtained from a person between 18 and 69 years old in good health. The chain recombines TRBV5-1 with TRBJ1-1, with 7 nucleotides matching TRBD1. Specimen: blood. Here the CDR3 reads CASSMGQSEAFF. CDR3 in DNA: TGCGCCAGCAGCATGGGACAGTCTGAAGCTTTCTTT.